These 2 T cell receptor beta chains originate from one sample sequenced in a study of blood T cell repertoires in COVID-19. Repertoires were generated with immunoSEQ multiplex PCR, while TCRdb's copy carries only in-frame clones and drops some. The sample carries roughly 150,000 clones, roughly 80% recorded once. Sequencing input: PBMCs or T cells enriched from blood (not recorded which). The receptors shown here come from a woman aged 40 to 50 who had recovered from COVID-19.

This clone was seen a single time. The chain is built from TRBV15 and TRBJ1-5; possible D gene TRBD1, 6 bases. Germline CDR1 and CDR2: LNHNV and YYDKDF (reference sequence). The V and J ends lost 0 bases and 9 bases respectively, with 12 bases between them. The CDR3 has 14 amino acids. CDR3 in DNA: TGTGCCACCAGCAGAGATCAGGGGTTGGGGCCCCAGCATTTT. Translating it yields CATSRDQGLGPQHF.

The chain employs TRBV18 and TRBJ2-5; 7 bases are shared with TRBD1. J was trimmed by 8 bases and V by 0 bases; bases with no gene match: 6. This CDR3 has 14 amino acids. The germline V gene has CDR1 KGHSH and CDR2 LQKENI. CDR3 in amino acids: CASSPPQGDVTQYF. CDR3 nucleotides: TGTGCCAGCTCACCACCCCAGGGGGACGTTACCCAGTACTTC.